A single sample gave rise to the 6 T cell receptor beta chains below, sequenced in a study of cytomegalovirus exposure and HLA in healthy donors. Use of 60 Vbeta and 13 Jbeta primers characterized the PCR. Clones were sequenced by immunoSEQ multiplex PCR, and TCRdb holds only the in-frame ones, with some missing. This sample has around 110,000 clones, with 81% found just once. Material: PBMCs. All receptors come from a man aged 25-40 years in good health and CMV-seronegative.

The CDR3, as DNA: TGTGCCAGCAGCTTCGACCGGGACAGGGTCGGGTACACCTTC. It codes for CASSFDRDRVGYTF. The chain employs TRBV7-9 and TRBJ1-2; 9 nucleotides match TRBD1. The length of the CDR3 is 14 residues. J lost 11 bases, V lost 3 bases, and 10 bases had no gene match. The V gene's germline CDR1 is SEHNR and CDR2 FQNEAQ (reference sequence).

Only a few counts were recorded for this clone. This chain links TRBV19 with TRBJ2-1, with TRBD2 identical over 7 bases. CDR3 length: 14 residues. J was trimmed by 2 bases and V by 7 bases; bases with no gene match: 5. Germline-derived CDR1 and CDR2 are LNHDA and SQIVND (reference sequence). The CDR3 DNA reads as TGTGCCAGTAACCCGGGAGGTGCCTACAATGAGCAGTTCTTC. Encoded protein: CASNPGGAYNEQFF.

A remark on this clone: As the CDR3 is not closed by the conserved phenylalanine or tryptophan, this likely results from a read error. It is unclear where the CDR3 begins or ends on the DNA, so no DNA is shown, and the CDR3 is as TCRdb lists it. The gene calls are TRBV1 and TRBJ1-2. TRBV1 is a listed pseudogene. Ends included, the CDR3 has 13 residues. The chain's CDR3 is CTSSQVPRGGTFS.

The table lists this clone with a few counts. The genes are TRBV5-6 and TRBJ1-2; D is undetermined. Per germline, CDR1 SGHDT and CDR2 YYEEEE. V dropped 2 bases and J dropped 6 bases, with 14 bases sitting between them. The CDR3 length is 14 residues. CDR3 loop: CASSFGSDGNGYTF. DNA for the CDR3: TGTGCCAGCAGCTTCGGCAGCGACGGGAATGGCTACACCTTC.

To note about this clone: An end of the junction differs from the germline gene, which may be a read error. The V call is TRBV29-1, the J call TRBJ2-6, with 7 bases fitting TRBD1. The CDR3 extends over 12 amino acids. Per germline, CDR1 SQVTM and CDR2 ANQGSEA. The CDR3 DNA reads TGCAGCGTTATAACAGGGGCAAACGTCCTGACTTTC. Amino acid sequence: CSVITGANVLTF. Using reference TRBV29-1 and TRBJ2-6 for the parts outside the CDR3, the full variable domain is SAVISQKPSRDICQRGTSLTIQCQVDSQVTMMFWYRQQPGQSLTLIATANQGSEATYESGFVIDKFPISRPNLTFSTLTVSNMSPEDSSIYLCSVITGANVLTFGAGSRLTVL.

This chain's CDR3 is CASIHAAGGPSKADTQYF. In DNA form, the CDR3 reads TGTGCCAGCATCCACGCAGCGGGAGGGCCCAGCAAGGCAGATACGCAGTATTTT. The gene calls are TRBV2 and TRBJ2-3; 10 nucleotides agree with TRBD2. Germline values: CDR1 SNHLY, CDR2 FYNNEI. The CDR3 totals 18 residues. V was clipped by 7 bases and J by 4 bases; unmatched bases: 17.